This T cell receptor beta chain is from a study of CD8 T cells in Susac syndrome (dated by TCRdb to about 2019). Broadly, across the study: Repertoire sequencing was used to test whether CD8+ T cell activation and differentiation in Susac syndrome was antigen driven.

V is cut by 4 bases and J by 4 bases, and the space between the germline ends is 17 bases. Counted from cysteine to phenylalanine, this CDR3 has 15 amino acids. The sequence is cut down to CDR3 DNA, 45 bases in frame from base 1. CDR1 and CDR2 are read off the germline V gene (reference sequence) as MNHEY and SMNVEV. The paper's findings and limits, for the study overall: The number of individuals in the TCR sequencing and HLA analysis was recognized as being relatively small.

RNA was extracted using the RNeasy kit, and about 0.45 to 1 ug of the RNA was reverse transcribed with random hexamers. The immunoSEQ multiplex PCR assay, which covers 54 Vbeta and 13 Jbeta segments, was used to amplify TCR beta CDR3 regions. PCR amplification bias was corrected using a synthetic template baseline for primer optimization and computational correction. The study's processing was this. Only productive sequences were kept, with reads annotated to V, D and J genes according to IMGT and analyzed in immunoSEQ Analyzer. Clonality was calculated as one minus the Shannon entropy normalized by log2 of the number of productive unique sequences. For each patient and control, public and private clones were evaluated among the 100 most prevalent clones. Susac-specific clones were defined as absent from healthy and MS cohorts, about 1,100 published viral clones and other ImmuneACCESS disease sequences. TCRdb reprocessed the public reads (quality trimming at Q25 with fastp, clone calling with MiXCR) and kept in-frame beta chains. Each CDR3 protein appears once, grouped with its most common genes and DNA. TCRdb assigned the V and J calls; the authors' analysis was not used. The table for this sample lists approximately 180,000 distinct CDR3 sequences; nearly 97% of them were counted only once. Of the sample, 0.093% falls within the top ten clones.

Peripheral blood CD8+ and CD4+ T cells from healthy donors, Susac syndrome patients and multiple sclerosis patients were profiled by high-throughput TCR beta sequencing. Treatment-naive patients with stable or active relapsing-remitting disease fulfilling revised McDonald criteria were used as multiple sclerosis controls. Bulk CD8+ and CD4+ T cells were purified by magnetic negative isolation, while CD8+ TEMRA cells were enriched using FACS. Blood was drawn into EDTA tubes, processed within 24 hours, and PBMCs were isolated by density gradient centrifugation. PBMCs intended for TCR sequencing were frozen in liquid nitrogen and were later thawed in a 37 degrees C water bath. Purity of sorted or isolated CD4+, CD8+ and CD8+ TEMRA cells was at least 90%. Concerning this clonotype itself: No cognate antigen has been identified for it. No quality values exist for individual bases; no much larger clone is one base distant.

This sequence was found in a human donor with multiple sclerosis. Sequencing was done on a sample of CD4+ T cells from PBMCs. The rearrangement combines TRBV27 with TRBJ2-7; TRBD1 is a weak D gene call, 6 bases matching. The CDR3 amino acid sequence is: CASSSLGAGDYEQYF. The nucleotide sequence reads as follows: TGTGCCAGCAGTTCCCTCGGAGCAGGGGATTACGAGCAGTACTTC.